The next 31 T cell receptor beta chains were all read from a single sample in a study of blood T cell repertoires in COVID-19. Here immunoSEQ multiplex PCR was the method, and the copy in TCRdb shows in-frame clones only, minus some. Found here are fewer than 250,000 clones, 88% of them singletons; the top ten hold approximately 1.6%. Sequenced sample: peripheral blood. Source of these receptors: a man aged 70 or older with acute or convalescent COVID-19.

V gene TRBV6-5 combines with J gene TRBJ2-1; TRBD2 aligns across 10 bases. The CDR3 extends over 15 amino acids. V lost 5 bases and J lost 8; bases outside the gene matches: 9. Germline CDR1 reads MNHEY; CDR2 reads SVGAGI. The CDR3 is CASSRSGRVRYEQFF. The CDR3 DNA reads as TGTGCCAGCAGTAGAAGCGGGAGGGTCCGTTATGAGCAGTTCTTC.

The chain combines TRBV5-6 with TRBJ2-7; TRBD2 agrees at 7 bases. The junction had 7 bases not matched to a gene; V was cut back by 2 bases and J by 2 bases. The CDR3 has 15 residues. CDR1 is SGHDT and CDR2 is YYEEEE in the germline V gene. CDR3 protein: CASSFLGLGTYEQYF. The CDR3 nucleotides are TGTGCCAGCAGCTTTCTTGGACTAGGAACCTACGAGCAGTACTTC.

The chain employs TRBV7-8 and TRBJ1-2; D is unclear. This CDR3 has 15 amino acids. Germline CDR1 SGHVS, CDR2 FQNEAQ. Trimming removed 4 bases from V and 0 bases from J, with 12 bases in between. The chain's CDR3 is CASSSHPTSNYGYTF. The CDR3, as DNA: TGTGCCAGCAGCTCCCACCCGACATCTAACTATGGCTACACCTTC.

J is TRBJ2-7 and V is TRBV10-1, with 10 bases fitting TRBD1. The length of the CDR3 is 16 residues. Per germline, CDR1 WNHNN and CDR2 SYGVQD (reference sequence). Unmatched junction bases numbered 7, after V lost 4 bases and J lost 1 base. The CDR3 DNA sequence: TGCGCCAGCAGTGCCCTGGACAGGGGGGTTTCCTACGAGCAGTACTTC. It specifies CASSALDRGVSYEQYF.

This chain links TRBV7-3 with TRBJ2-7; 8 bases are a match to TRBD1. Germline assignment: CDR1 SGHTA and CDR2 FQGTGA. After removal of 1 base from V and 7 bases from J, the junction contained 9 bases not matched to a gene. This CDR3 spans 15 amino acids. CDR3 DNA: TGTGCCAGCAGCTTAAGAGGACAGGGAATACAAGAGCAGTACTTC. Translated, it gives CASSLRGQGIQEQYF.

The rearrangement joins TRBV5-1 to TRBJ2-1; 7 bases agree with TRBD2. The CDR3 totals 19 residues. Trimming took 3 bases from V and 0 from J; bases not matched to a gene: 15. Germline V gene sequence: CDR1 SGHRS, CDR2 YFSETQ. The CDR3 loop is CASSSFRGAGEFSYNEQFF. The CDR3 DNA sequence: TGCGCCAGCAGCTCATTCCGGGGTGCGGGAGAGTTCTCCTACAATGAGCAGTTCTTC.

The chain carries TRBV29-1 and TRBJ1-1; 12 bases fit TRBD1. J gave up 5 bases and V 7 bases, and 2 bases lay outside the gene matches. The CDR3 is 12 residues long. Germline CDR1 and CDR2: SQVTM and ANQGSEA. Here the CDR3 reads CSGDRGHTEAFF. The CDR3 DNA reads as TGCAGCGGGGACAGGGGGCATACTGAAGCTTTCTTT.

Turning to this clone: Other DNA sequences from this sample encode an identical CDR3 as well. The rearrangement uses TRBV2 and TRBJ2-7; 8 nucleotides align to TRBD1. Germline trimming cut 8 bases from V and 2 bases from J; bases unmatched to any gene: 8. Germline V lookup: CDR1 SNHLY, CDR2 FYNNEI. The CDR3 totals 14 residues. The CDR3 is CASLRDRGTYEQYF. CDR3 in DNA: TGTGCCAGCCTTAGAGACAGGGGAACCTACGAGCAGTACTTC.

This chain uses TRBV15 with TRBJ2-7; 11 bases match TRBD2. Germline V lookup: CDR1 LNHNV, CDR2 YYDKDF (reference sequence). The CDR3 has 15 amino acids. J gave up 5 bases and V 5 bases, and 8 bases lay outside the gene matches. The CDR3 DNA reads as TGTGCCACCAGCTACTTGGGGACTAGCGGAAACGAGCAGTACTTC. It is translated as CATSYLGTSGNEQYF.

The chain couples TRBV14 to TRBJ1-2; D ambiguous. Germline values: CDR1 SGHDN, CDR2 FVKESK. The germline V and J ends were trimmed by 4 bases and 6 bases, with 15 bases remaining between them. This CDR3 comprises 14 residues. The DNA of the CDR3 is TGTGCCAGCAGCCCCCAGGTAACCCCGGATGGCTACACCTTC. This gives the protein CASSPQVTPDGYTF.

The CDR3 DNA reads as TGTGCCAGCAGCTTAAATACAGGGCATAATTCACCCCTCCACTTT. Its protein is CASSLNTGHNSPLHF. The gene calls are TRBV7-3 and TRBJ1-6, with D possibly TRBD1 on 6 matching bases. The V gene lost 1 base and the J gene lost 5 bases, with 9 bases spanning the gap. The CDR3 consists of 15 residues. Germline values: CDR1 SGHTA, CDR2 FQGTGA.

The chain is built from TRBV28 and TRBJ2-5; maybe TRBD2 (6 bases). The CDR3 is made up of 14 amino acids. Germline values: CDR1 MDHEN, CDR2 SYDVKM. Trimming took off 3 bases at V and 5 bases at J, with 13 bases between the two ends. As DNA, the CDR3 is TGTGCCAGCAGTTTGACGGGAGTCTACGAGACCCAGTACTTC. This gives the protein CASSLTGVYETQYF. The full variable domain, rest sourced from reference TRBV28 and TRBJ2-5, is DVKVTQSSRYLVKRTGEKVFLECVQDMDHENMFWYRQDPGLGLRLIYFSYDVKMKEKGDIPEGYSVSREKKERFSLILESASTNQTSMYLCASSLTGVYETQYFGPGTRLLVL.

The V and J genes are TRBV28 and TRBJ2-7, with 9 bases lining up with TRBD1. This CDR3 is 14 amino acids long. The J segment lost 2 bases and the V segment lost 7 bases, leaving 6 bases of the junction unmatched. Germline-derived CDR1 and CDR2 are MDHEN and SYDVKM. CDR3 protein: CASKPGTGPYEQYF. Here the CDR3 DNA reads TGTGCCAGCAAACCCGGGACAGGGCCCTACGAGCAGTACTTC.

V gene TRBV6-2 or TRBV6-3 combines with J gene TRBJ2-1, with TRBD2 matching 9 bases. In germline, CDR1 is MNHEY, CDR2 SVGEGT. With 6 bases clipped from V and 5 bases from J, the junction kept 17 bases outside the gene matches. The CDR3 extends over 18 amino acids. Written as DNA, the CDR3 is TGTGCCAGCAGCCCCCTTAGCGGGAGCAAAGGAGGAAACAATGAGCAGTTCTTC. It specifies CASSPLSGSKGGNNEQFF.

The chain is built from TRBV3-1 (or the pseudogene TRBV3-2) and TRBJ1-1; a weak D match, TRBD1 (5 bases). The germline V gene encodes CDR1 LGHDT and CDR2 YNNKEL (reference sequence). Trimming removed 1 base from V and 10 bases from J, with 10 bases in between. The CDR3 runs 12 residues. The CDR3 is CASSQGTIGAFF. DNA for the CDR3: TGTGCCAGCAGCCAAGGGACAATTGGAGCTTTCTTT.

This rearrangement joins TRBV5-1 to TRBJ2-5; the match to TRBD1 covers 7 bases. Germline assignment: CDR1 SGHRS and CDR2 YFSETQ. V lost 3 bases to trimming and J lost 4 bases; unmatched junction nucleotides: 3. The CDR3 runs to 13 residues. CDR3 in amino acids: CASSSDRVETQYF. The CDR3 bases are TGCGCCAGCAGCTCCGACAGGGTAGAGACCCAGTACTTC. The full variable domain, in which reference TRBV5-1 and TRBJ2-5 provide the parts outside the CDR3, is KAGVTQTPRYLIKTRGQQVTLSCSPISGHRSVSWYQQTPGQGLQFLFEYFSETQRNKGNFPGRFSGRQFSNSRSEMNVSTLELGDSALYLCASSSDRVETQYFGPGTRLLVL.

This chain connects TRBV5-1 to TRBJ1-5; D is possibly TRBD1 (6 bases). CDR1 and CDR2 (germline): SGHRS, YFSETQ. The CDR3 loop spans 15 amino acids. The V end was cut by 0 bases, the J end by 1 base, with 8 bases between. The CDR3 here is CASSLGTVSNQPQHF. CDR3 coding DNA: TGCGCCAGCAGCTTGGGGACAGTCAGCAATCAGCCCCAGCATTTT.

The CDR3 sequence: CASSPITGELFF. As DNA, the CDR3 is TGTGCCAGCAGCCCAATCACCGGGGAGCTGTTTTTT. The rearrangement links TRBV11-3 to TRBJ2-2; no clear D gene. CDR3 size: 12 residues. The V end was cut by 5 bases, the J end by 4 bases, with 5 bases between. Germline CDR1 SGHNT, CDR2 YENEEA.

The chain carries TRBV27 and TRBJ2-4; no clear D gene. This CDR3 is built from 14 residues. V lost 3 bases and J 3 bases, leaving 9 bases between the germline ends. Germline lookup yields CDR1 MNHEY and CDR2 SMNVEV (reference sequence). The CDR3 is CASSFPVRKNIQYF. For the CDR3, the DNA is TGTGCCAGCAGTTTCCCGGTACGCAAAAACATTCAGTACTTC.

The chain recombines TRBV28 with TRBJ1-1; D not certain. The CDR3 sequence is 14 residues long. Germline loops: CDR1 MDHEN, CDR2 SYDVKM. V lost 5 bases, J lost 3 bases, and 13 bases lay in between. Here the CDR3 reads CASSPLGPYTEAFF. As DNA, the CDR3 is TGTGCCAGCAGTCCCCTAGGCCCGTACACTGAAGCTTTCTTT.

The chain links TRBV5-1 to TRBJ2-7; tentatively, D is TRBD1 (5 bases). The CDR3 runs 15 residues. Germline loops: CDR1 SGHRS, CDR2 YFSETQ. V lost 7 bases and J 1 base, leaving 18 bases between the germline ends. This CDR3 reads CASSLQGAGSYEQYF. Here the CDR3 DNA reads TGCGCCAGCTCCCTCCAAGGGGCCGGATCCTACGAGCAGTACTTC. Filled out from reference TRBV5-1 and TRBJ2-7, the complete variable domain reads KAGVTQTPRYLIKTRGQQVTLSCSPISGHRSVSWYQQTPGQGLQFLFEYFSETQRNKGNFPGRFSGRQFSNSRSEMNVSTLELGDSALYLCASSLQGAGSYEQYFGPGTRLTVT.

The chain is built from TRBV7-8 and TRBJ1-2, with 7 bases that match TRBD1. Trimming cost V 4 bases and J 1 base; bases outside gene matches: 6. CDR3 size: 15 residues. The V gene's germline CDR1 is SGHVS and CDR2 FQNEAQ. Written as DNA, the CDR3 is TGTGCCAGCAGCTCAGGGACAGCGAGTAACTATGGCTACACCTTC. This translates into CASSSGTASNYGYTF.

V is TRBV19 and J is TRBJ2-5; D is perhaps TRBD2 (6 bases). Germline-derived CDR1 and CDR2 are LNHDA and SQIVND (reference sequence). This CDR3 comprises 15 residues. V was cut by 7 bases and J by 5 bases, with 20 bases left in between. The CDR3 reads CASTTRGSGHETQYF. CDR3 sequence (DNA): TGTGCCAGTACCACCCGGGGGTCCGGTCACGAGACCCAGTACTTC.

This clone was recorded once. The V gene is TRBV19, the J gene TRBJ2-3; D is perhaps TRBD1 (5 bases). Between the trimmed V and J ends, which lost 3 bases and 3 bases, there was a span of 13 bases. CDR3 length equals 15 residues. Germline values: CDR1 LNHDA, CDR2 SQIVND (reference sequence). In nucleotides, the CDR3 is TGTGCCAGTAGTATCGCGGCAGGGATGACAGATACGCAGTATTTT. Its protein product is CASSIAAGMTDTQYF.

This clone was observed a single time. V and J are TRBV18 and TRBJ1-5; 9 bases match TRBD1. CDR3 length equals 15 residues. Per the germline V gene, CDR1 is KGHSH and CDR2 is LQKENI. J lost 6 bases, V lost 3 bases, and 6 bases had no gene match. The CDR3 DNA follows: TGTGCCAGCTCACCCCGACAGGGGGACGCTCAGCCCCAGCATTTT. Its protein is CASSPRQGDAQPQHF.

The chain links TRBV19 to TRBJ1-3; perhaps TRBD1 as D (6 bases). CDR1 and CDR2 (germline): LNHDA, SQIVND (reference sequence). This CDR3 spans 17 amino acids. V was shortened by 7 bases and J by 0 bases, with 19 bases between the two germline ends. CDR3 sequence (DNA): TGTGCCAGTACTCTCCAGCCAGGGGCCCGCTCTGGAAACACCATATATTTT. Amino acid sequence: CASTLQPGARSGNTIYF.

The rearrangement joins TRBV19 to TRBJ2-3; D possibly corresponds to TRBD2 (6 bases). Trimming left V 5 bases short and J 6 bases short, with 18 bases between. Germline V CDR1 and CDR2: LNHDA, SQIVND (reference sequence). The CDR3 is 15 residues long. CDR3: CASSPSDYRSDTQYF. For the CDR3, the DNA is TGTGCCAGTAGTCCCTCGGACTACCGGTCGGATACGCAGTATTTT.

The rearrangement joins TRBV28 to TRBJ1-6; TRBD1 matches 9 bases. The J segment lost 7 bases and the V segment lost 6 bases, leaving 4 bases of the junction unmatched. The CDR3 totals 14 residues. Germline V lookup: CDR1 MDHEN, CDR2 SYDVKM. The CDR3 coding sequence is TGTGCCAGCAGGTCGGGACAGGGCAATTCACCCCTCCACTTT. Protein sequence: CASRSGQGNSPLHF.

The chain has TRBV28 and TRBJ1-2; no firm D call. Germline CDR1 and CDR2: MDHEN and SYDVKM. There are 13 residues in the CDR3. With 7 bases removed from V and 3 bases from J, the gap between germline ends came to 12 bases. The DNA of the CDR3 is TGTGCCAGCATAGGAGGGCTTGACTATGGCTACACCTTC. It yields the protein CASIGGLDYGYTF.

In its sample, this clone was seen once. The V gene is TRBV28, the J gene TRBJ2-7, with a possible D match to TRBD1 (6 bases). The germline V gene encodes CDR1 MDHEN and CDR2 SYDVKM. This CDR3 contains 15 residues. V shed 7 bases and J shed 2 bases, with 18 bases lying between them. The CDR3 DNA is TGTGCCAGCACCGTTACTCAGGGGACCCCCTACGAGCAGTACTTC. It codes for CASTVTQGTPYEQYF.

CDR3 nucleotide sequence: TGTGCCAGCAGCCTGGAGAGCCGCCCCCTCGCAGATACGCAGTATTTT. It translates to CASSLESRPLADTQYF. The rearrangement joins TRBV5-5 to TRBJ2-3, with D unresolved. The CDR3 length is 16 residues. The germline V gene has CDR1 SGHKS and CDR2 YYEKEE (reference sequence). V gave up 4 bases and J gave up 4 bases, with 19 bases separating them. Filled out from reference TRBV5-5 and TRBJ2-3, the complete variable domain reads DAGVTQSPTHLIKTRGQQVTLRCSPISGHKSVSWYQQVLGQGPQFIFQYYEKEERGRGNFPDRFSARQFPNYSSELNVNALLLGDSALYLCASSLESRPLADTQYFGPGTRLTVL.